These T cell receptor beta chains were read from a single sample in a study of CD8 T cells in ankylosing spondylitis. TCRdb re-called the 5' RACE reads with MiXCR, one entry per CDR3 protein. Here the sample spans some 250,000 distinct CDR3 sequences, less than 10% being singletons. The material sequenced was blood, either unsorted or a sorted T cell fraction (not recorded which). Receptor source: a male donor with ankylosing spondylitis or in good health (not recorded which). CDR3s include the opening cysteine and the closing phenylalanine or tryptophan. The order of the fields is D gene, V gene, J gene, clone size, CDR3 DNA, CDR3 protein. D genes are given only for firm matches. A clone size is listed for some rows: how often the clone was seen (once, few, many), or a class if it is expanded.

>-|TRBV5-6|TRBJ2-5|few
TGTGCCAGCAGCTGGAGGGTCCAAGAGACCCAGTACTTC
CASSWRVQETQYF
>-|TRBV24-1|TRBJ1-2|many
TGTGCCACCAGTGACGGATTTACAGGCCGGCATGGCTACACCTTC
CATSDGFTGRHGYTF
>TRBD1|TRBV7-9|TRBJ1-1|-
TGTGCCAGCAGCCCTACAGGAGGACAGGGGATCACTGAAGCTTTCTTT
CASSPTGGQGITEAFF
>TRBD1|TRBV30|TRBJ2-7|many
TGTGCCTGGAGTGTAACAGGGGGCTACGAGCAGTACTTC
CAWSVTGGYEQYF
>-|TRBV7-6|TRBJ1-2|many
TGTGCCAGCAGCCCCACAGGGAGGGACTACACCTTC
CASSPTGRDYTF
>-|TRBV7-8|TRBJ1-1|-
TGTGCCAGCAGCTTAAGACAGTTCACTGAAGCTTTCTTT
CASSLRQFTEAFF
>TRBD1|TRBV4-1|TRBJ1-6|-
TGCGCCAGCAGCCATCCCCCGGACAGGGAGAATTCACCCCTCCACTTT
CASSHPPDRENSPLHF
>-|TRBV5-1|TRBJ2-7|many
TGCGCCAGCAGCTTGGTTTCCCTCCCTTACGAGCAGTACTTC
CASSLVSLPYEQYF
>TRBD2|TRBV20-1|TRBJ2-1|few
TGCAGTGCTCTAGGGGCTAGCGGGAGGGCGTACAATGAGCAGTTCTTC
CSALGASGRAYNEQFF
>TRBD2|TRBV5-1|TRBJ2-3|many
TGCGCCAGCAGCTCCGGGACTAGCGGAAGCACAGATACGCAGTATTTT
CASSSGTSGSTDTQYF
>-|TRBV7-8|TRBJ2-7|-
TGTGCCAGCAGCTCCTTGGACACCTACGAGCAGTACTTC
CASSSLDTYEQYF
>-|TRBV5-6|TRBJ2-7|-
TGTGCCAGCAACCCATGGGGGAACGAGCAGTACTTC
CASNPWGNEQYF
>-|TRBV9|TRBJ2-1|-
TGTGCCAGCACCGGACTCGGCCCAAGGGATGAGCAGTTCTTC
CASTGLGPRDEQFF
>-|TRBV6-2/TRBV6-3|TRBJ1-5|many
TGTGCCAGCAGTTACTCGAGCAGGGTTGTACAGCCCCAGCATTTT
CASSYSSRVVQPQHF
>TRBD2|TRBV10-3|TRBJ2-1|many
TGTGCCATCAAGTTTGGACTAGCTCCCGGGGATGAGCAGTTCTTC
CAIKFGLAPGDEQFF
>TRBD1|TRBV7-2|TRBJ2-7|few
TGTGCCAGCAGCCCTGCCGGGACAGACTACGAGCAGTACTTC
CASSPAGTDYEQYF
>-|TRBV9|TRBJ1-2|-
TGTGCCAGCAGCGTAGGCGGAGGGGTGGTGGGCTACACCTTC
CASSVGGGVVGYTF
>-|TRBV7-2|TRBJ2-1|many
TGTGCCAGCAGCTTCTCCGGGACCACATACAATGAGCAGTTCTTC
CASSFSGTTYNEQFF
>-|TRBV2|TRBJ1-6|many
TGTGCCAGCAGTGGAGGGGTCAATTCACCCCTCCACTTT
CASSGGVNSPLHF
>-|TRBV6-2/TRBV6-3|TRBJ1-1|-
TGTGCCAGCAGTTACGCGGGGAGGAGCACTGAAGCTTTCTTT
CASSYAGRSTEAFF
>-|TRBV3-1|TRBJ2-6|few
TGTGCCACCTCCCAAGTCTGGAAAGGCAACTCTGGGGCCAACGTCCTGACTTTC
CATSQVWKGNSGANVLTF
>TRBD2|TRBV5-1|TRBJ2-1|many
TGCGCCAGCAGCTCTTCTAGCGGGAGGTTCAATGAGCAGTTCTTC
CASSSSSGRFNEQFF
>TRBD2|TRBV4-2|TRBJ2-2|few
TGTGCCAGCAGCCCCACCGGACTAGCGGGCGTCAACACCGGGGAGCTGTTTTTT
CASSPTGLAGVNTGELFF
>TRBD2|TRBV2|TRBJ2-7|many
TGTGCCAGCCATCTAGCGGGGGGCTACGAGCAGTACTTC
CASHLAGGYEQYF
>-|TRBV18|TRBJ2-5|-
TGTGCCAGCTCACCGGTTCAGGTCCTCCAAGAGACCCAGTACTTC
CASSPVQVLQETQYF
>-|TRBV7-2|TRBJ1-3|many
TGTGCCAGCAGCTGGTCGGAATCTGGAAACACCATATATTTT
CASSWSESGNTIYF